The clone carrying this T cell receptor (beta chain) was detected only once. Its antigen remains unidentified. This sample was included in a study of cytomegalovirus exposure and HLA in healthy donors. Points from the study as a whole: Rarity held for most TCR sequences, but there were some public TCRs that occurred in many donors. Researchers reported in a later analysis that a missense DCLRE1C variant was tied to TCR beta V- and J-gene trimming. Analyses of presence/absence relied on an assumption of roughly uniform sequencing depth across donors. Cytomegalovirus association was listed for about 160 TCR beta chains.

Both 60 Vbeta primers and 13 Jbeta primers went into the PCR. Method: immunoSEQ multiplex PCR; TCRdb's copy keeps in-frame clones and lacks some. The sample lists about 300,000 clones; 86% were seen once. This receptor was identified in a man aged 40-50 years in good health and CMV-seropositive. Sequencing was carried out using PBMCs.

The CDR3 nucleotides read TGTGCCAGCAGTCTCCCCGGTTACAGCTTTGGGAATCAGCCCCAGCATTTT. Translated: CASSLPGYSFGNQPQHF. The rearrangement links TRBV28 to TRBJ1-5; D is ambiguous. Between the trimmed V and J ends, which lost 5 bases and 4 bases, there was a span of 21 bases. CDR1 and CDR2 from the germline V gene are MDHEN and SYDVKM. The CDR3 is 17 residues long.